These T cell receptor beta chains were read from a single sample in a study of blood T cell repertoires in COVID-19. Generated by immunoSEQ multiplex PCR, the TCRdb table keeps only in-frame clones and is missing some. Of some 430,000 clones in the sample, around 91% are singletons; the top ten hold more than 0.55%. The sequenced sample was PBMCs or T cells enriched from blood (not recorded which). These TCRs come from a man aged 18 to 30 who had recovered from COVID-19. Both conserved end residues are part of each CDR3. The D gene is left open where the match is weak. Clone sizes are given selectively: once, few, many, or a class where the clone is expanded.

abundance	v_gene	d_gene	j_gene	CDR3nt	CDR3aa
once	TRBV7-9	NA	TRBJ1-2	TGTGCCAGCAGCCCCATGACGGGAGGGAATGATGGCTACACCTTC	CASSPMTGGNDGYTF
NA	TRBV5-4	NA	TRBJ1-1	TGTGCCAGCAGCCCCGGCGCGGTGGCTGAAGCTTTCTTT	CASSPGAVAEAFF
NA	TRBV5-5	NA	TRBJ1-6	TGTGCCAGCAGCGACGACAGTGATAATTCACCCCTCCACTTT	CASSDDSDNSPLHF
few	TRBV10-1	TRBD1	TRBJ1-1	TGCGCCAGCAGTGAAGACAGGGGATTCACTGAAGCTTTCTTT	CASSEDRGFTEAFF
NA	TRBV7-3	NA	TRBJ1-3	TGTGCCAGCAGCCCAACCGGACTGGCCGGGGACACCATATATTTT	CASSPTGLAGDTIYF
once	TRBV28	NA	TRBJ2-5	TGTGCCAGCAGTTCGGCCTTGGGGGCTACCCAGTACTTC	CASSSALGATQYF
NA	TRBV7-6	NA	TRBJ2-7	TGTGCCAGCAGCCTCCGGGGGCGCGGGGGCTCCTACGAGCAGTACTTC	CASSLRGRGGSYEQYF
NA	TRBV27	NA	TRBJ1-5	TGTGCCAGCAGTAAGTCGGTCGGCAATCAGCCCCAGCATTTT	CASSKSVGNQPQHF
NA	TRBV9	NA	TRBJ1-6	TGTGCCAGCAGCGAGAACCCGACGGCAAGAGGAGGTTCACCCCTCCACTTT	CASSENPTARGGSPLHF
NA	TRBV12-3/TRBV12-4	NA	TRBJ1-1	TGTGCCAGCAGTTTAGCCCCTAGGGAAGCTTTCTTT	CASSLAPREAFF
NA	TRBV3-1/TRBV3-2	NA	TRBJ1-2	TGTGCCAGCAGCCAAGCTGACAGAGCTTCTAACTATGGCTACACCTTC	CASSQADRASNYGYTF
NA	TRBV29-1	NA	TRBJ1-2	TGCAGCGCCCAGAGCGTAAGCTATGGCTACACCTTC	CSAQSVSYGYTF